A single sample is the source of the 22 T cell receptor beta chains below, sequenced in a study of T cells in Graves' hyperthyroidism and ophthalmopathy. TCR beta CDR3 regions were amplified from RNA. An initial round of RT-PCR targeting the TCR CDR3 relied on the HTBI primer set. One entry per CDR3 protein results from TCRdb running MiXCR on the multiplex PCR reads. The data hold 300,000 to 400,000 distinct CDR3 sequences, with roughly 18% observed a single time. Input material: blood. The source of these receptors is a woman between 50 and 59 years old with Graves' hyperthyroidism.

As regards this clonotype: Sequence at one end of the junction differs from germline and may be a read error. This chain joins TRBV5-1 and TRBJ2-1; D gene ambiguous. This CDR3 contains 14 residues. Germline V gives CDR1 SGHRS, CDR2 YFSETQ. CDR3 coding DNA: TGCTCCAGCAGCGCCCTCGACCCCGCCGGGGAGCAGTTCTTC. Protein: CSSSALDPAGEQFF. The variable domain in full, completed from reference TRBV5-1 and TRBJ2-1, reads KAGVTQTPRYLIKTRGQQVTLSCSPISGHRSVSWYQQTPGQGLQFLFEYFSETQRNKGNFPGRFSGRQFSNSRSEMNVSTLELGDSALYLCSSSALDPAGEQFFGPGTRLTVL.

This clonotype appeared many times. The chain is built from TRBV6-6 and TRBJ2-1; TRBD1 might be the D (6 bases). Trimming cost V 0 bases and J 10 bases, with 16 bases left between them. There are 15 residues in the CDR3. Per the germline V gene, CDR1 is MNHNY and CDR2 is SVGAGI (reference sequence). DNA of the CDR3: TGTGCCAGCAGTTACTCGAATCCGGGCAGGGGAGAGCAGTTCTTC. The encoded protein is CASSYSNPGRGEQFF.

This clonotype was seen at least ten times. The V call is TRBV11-2, the J call TRBJ1-4; 7 positions match TRBD1. The CDR3 is made up of 15 amino acids. The V gene's germline CDR1 is SGHAT and CDR2 FQNNGV. V shed 1 base and J 4 bases; nucleotides not matched to a gene: 3. CDR3 sequence: CASSLGTGINEKLFF. Written as DNA, the CDR3 is TGTGCCAGCAGCTTAGGGACAGGCATTAATGAAAAACTGTTTTTT.

This chain links TRBV18 with TRBJ2-2, with D hard to call. This CDR3 has 15 residues. V gave up 3 bases and J gave up 0 bases, with 8 bases separating them. Germline CDR1 and CDR2: KGHSH and LQKENI. CDR3 sequence (DNA): TGTGCCAGCTCACCTAGGGTGGCGAACACCGGGGAGCTGTTTTTT. This encodes CASSPRVANTGELFF. Full variable domain (rest looked up from reference TRBV18 and TRBJ2-2): NAGVMQNPRHLVRRRGQEARLRCSPMKGHSHVYWYRQLPEEGLKFMVYLQKENIIDESGMPKERFSAEFPKEGPSILRIQQVVRGDSAAYFCASSPRVANTGELFFGEGSRLTVL.

The rearrangement uses TRBV6-1 and TRBJ1-3; D gene ambiguous. V gave up 6 bases and J gave up 0 bases, with 15 bases separating them. This CDR3 region has 16 residues. Germline-derived CDR1 and CDR2 are MNHNS and SASEGT. The CDR3 DNA reads TGTGCCAGCAGGCAAGGGCAACTCGCCTCTGGAAACACCATATATTTT. Its protein product is CASRQGQLASGNTIYF.

This clonotype was seen ten or more times. J is TRBJ2-7 and V is TRBV11-2, with 14 bases lining up with TRBD2. Germline V lookup: CDR1 SGHAT, CDR2 FQNNGV. The V gene end was trimmed by 4 bases and the J gene end by 0 bases; junction bases not matched to a gene: 5. The CDR3 sequence is 17 residues long. The CDR3 nucleotides are TGTGCCAGCAGCTCCGGGACTAGCGGGAGTAGCTCCTACGAGCAGTACTTC. This codes for CASSSGTSGSSSYEQYF.

This clonotype was recorded a few times. A much larger clone differs from this one at a single base, so this may be a read error. The chain links TRBV2 to TRBJ2-1, with D possibly matching TRBD2 (5 bases). The germline V gene encodes CDR1 SNHLY and CDR2 FYNNEI. The CDR3 covers 15 residues. The chain's CDR3 is CASSVRVSSYNEQSF. The CDR3 DNA sequence: TGTGCCAGCAGTGTGCGGGTTAGCTCCTACAATGAGCAGTCCTTC.

This clonotype was counted many times. The V call is TRBV30, the J call TRBJ1-1, with 12 positions matching TRBD1. Germline V gives CDR1 GTSNPN, CDR2 SVGIG (reference sequence). The CDR3 runs to 16 residues. J gave up 3 bases and V 3 bases, and 8 bases lay outside the gene matches. CDR3 in amino acids: CAWSGGTGGFDTEAFF. The CDR3 DNA reads as TGTGCCTGGAGCGGGGGGACAGGGGGCTTCGACACTGAAGCTTTCTTT.

This clonotype was recorded at least ten times. V and J are TRBV28 and TRBJ2-7; 10 bases are a match to TRBD1. CDR3 length equals 14 residues. CDR1 MDHEN and CDR2 SYDVKM come from the germline V gene. The V gene end was trimmed by 6 bases and the J gene end by 5 bases; junction bases not matched to a gene: 7. The CDR3 coding sequence is TGTGCCAGCAGCCCCTGGACAGGGGGGGACGAGCAGTACTTC. This sequence encodes CASSPWTGGDEQYF. The full variable domain, completed using reference TRBV28 and TRBJ2-7, is DVKVTQSSRYLVKRTGEKVFLECVQDMDHENMFWYRQDPGLGLRLIYFSYDVKMKEKGDIPEGYSVSREKKERFSLILESASTNQTSMYLCASSPWTGGDEQYFGPGTRLTVT.

The chain is built from TRBV12-3 or TRBV12-4 and TRBJ2-1; 8 bases align to TRBD2. The CDR3 spans 14 residues. V lost 10 bases to trimming and J lost 5 bases; unmatched junction nucleotides: 10. The DNA of the CDR3 is TGTGCCACCCGGGGGGGGAGTACCCACAATGAGCAGTTCTTC. This encodes CATRGGSTHNEQFF.

In the case of this clonotype: Here the CDR3 omits its conserved ending phenylalanine or tryptophan, so a read error is the likely source. The J gene is TRBJ2-5, the V gene TRBV27; a possible D gene is TRBD1 (5 bases). In germline, CDR1 is MNHEY, CDR2 SMNVEV (reference sequence). The length of the CDR3 is 14 residues. The CDR3 DNA is TGTACCAGCAGTTTAAGGGGCAGTCAAGAGACCCAGTACCTC. Translation: CTSSLRGSQETQYL.

Ten or more counts support this clonotype. The genes are TRBV30 and TRBJ2-1, with 10 bases that match TRBD2. The CDR3 is 13 amino acids. The junction had 6 bases not matched to a gene; V was cut back by 4 bases and J by 9 bases. Germline CDR1 reads GTSNPN; CDR2 reads SVGIG (reference sequence). CDR3 residues: CAWTSGGAFEQFF. CDR3 sequence (DNA): TGTGCCTGGACGAGCGGGGGGGCCTTTGAGCAGTTCTTC.

With regard to this clonotype: The junction differs from germline at one of its ends, possibly a read error. The J gene is TRBJ1-2, the V gene TRBV5-1, with 7 bases fitting TRBD1. This CDR3 is built from 14 residues. Germline V gives CDR1 SGHRS, CDR2 YFSETQ. The CDR3 sequence: CASSSDRVNYGYTF. The CDR3 bases are TGTGCCAGCAGCTCCGACAGGGTTAACTATGGCTACACCTTC.

This chain connects TRBV5-1 to TRBJ2-1; maybe TRBD1 (6 bases). V shed 4 bases and J shed 3 bases, with 14 bases lying between them. The CDR3 spans 15 residues. Germline-derived CDR1 and CDR2 are SGHRS and YFSETQ. CDR3 in DNA: TGCGCCAGCAGCCCACCGACAGGAGACTACAATGAGCAGTTCTTC. This codes for CASSPPTGDYNEQFF.

The rearrangement uses TRBV4-1 and TRBJ1-2, with 9 bases matching TRBD1. CDR3 size: 14 residues. The germline CDR1 and CDR2 sequences are MGHRA and YSYEKL. V shed 5 bases and J 5 bases; nucleotides not matched to a gene: 6. This CDR3 reads CASSATGGSYGYTF. In nucleotides, the CDR3 is TGCGCCAGCAGCGCGACAGGGGGTTCGTATGGCTACACCTTC.

The chain couples TRBV4-2 to TRBJ1-1; no clear D gene. Germline V lookup: CDR1 LGHNA, CDR2 YNFKEQ. Trimming cost V 0 bases and J 1 base, with 9 bases left between them. This CDR3 is built from 15 residues. The chain's CDR3 is CASSQDWEWNTEAFF. As DNA, the CDR3 is TGTGCCAGCAGCCAAGATTGGGAGTGGAACACTGAAGCTTTCTTT.

This clonotype was picked up many times. The V gene is TRBV12-3 or TRBV12-4, the J gene TRBJ1-2, with 12 bases fitting TRBD1. V was pared by 4 bases and J by 8 bases, with 8 bases of the junction left unmatched. This CDR3 has 15 residues. The CDR3 bases are TGTGCCAGCAGTTCCGCGGGACAGGGGGCGCGCGGCTACACCTTC. Its translation is CASSSAGQGARGYTF.

This clonotype appeared a few times. V usage is TRBV2 and J usage is TRBJ1-2; D is unresolved. Germline lookup yields CDR1 SNHLY and CDR2 FYNNEI. This CDR3 comprises 13 residues. V lost 6 bases, J lost 5 bases, and 13 bases lay in between. CDR3 coding DNA: TGTGCCAGCAGGACATGGGGAGTGTATGGCTACACCTTC. It specifies CASRTWGVYGYTF.

This clonotype was picked up many times. The chain combines TRBV12-5 with TRBJ1-6; TRBD1 is a possible D gene (6 bases). CDR3 size: 15 residues. Germline loops: CDR1 LGHNT, CDR2 FRNRAP. The germline V and J ends were trimmed by 7 bases and 8 bases, with 18 bases remaining between them. CDR3 bases: TGTGCTAGTGCCACCGCCACAGGGTGGGATTCACCCCTCCACTTT. Translation: CASATATGWDSPLHF.

This rearrangement joins TRBV18 to TRBJ2-3, with 9 bases aligning to TRBD1. V was clipped by 4 bases and J by 5 bases; unmatched bases: 4. The CDR3 is 14 amino acids. Germline V gives CDR1 KGHSH, CDR2 LQKENI. The CDR3, as DNA: TGTGCCAGCTCACGGGGACAGGGCGGAGATACGCAGTATTTT. It yields the protein CASSRGQGGDTQYF.

The sample holds many counts of this clonotype. The chain recombines TRBV7-3 with TRBJ2-5, with D hard to call. Germline V gene data show CDR1 as SGHTA and CDR2 as FQGTGA. CDR3 length equals 14 residues. Between the trimmed V and J ends, which lost 2 bases and 5 bases, there was a span of 12 bases. CDR3 DNA sequence: TGTGCCAGCAGCTTAGGATCACCCGGGGAGACCCAGTACTTC. Translated: CASSLGSPGETQYF.

This rearrangement joins TRBV19 to TRBJ2-2, with TRBD1 as a possible D gene (6 bases). Trimming removed 4 bases at V and 6 bases at J, with 12 bases between. The CDR3 extends over 14 amino acids. Germline V gene lookup returns CDR1 LNHDA and CDR2 SQIVND (reference sequence). The CDR3 reads CASSTGQFAGELFF. The CDR3 DNA reads TGTGCCAGTAGTACCGGACAGTTCGCCGGGGAGCTGTTTTTT.